The 14 T cell receptor beta chains below all came from one sample that was sequenced in a study of blood T cell repertoires in COVID-19 (TCRdb year 2020). The method was the immunoSEQ multiplex PCR assay. The table was pulled from immuneACCESS by TCRdb, which kept in-frame rearrangements only. Such tables lose some clones; where checked, under half of the loss comes from unresolved V genes, and the rest has no known cause. Recorded for this sample are approximately 49,000 clones; approximately 90% of them occurred a single time. The top ten hold approximately 3.8% of the sample. The sample comprised peripheral blood. The receptors were sampled from a middle-aged man with acute or convalescent COVID-19.

This rearrangement joins TRBV5-1 to TRBJ2-7; 10 nucleotides agree with TRBD2. Trimming at V came to 4 bases and at J to 5 bases, leaving 9 bases not matched to a gene. The germline V gene encodes CDR1 SGHRS and CDR2 YFSETQ. This CDR3 spans 15 amino acids. CDR3 sequence (DNA): TGCGCCAGCAGCGCTTCTAGCGGGAGCTTCAACGAGCAGTACTTC. Protein product: CASSASSGSFNEQYF.

This sequence joins TRBV7-3 and TRBJ2-1; 7 bases line up with TRBD2. V lost 2 bases, J lost 1 base, and 5 bases stayed unmatched. The CDR3 is 16 amino acids. Germline CDR1 is SGHTA and CDR2 is FQGTGA. The CDR3 loop reads CASSLGKLASYNEQFF. The CDR3 nucleotides are TGTGCCAGCAGCTTAGGTAAACTAGCGTCCTACAATGAGCAGTTCTTC.

The CDR3 DNA follows: TGCAGCGTCACCGACAGGGCCTACGAGCAGTACTTC. This translates into CSVTDRAYEQYF. This sequence joins TRBV29-1 and TRBJ2-7; 7 bases agree with TRBD1. Germline-derived CDR1 and CDR2 are SQVTM and ANQGSEA. V lost 6 bases, J lost 2 bases, and 4 bases stayed unmatched. This CDR3 is built from 12 residues.

The chain couples TRBV28 to TRBJ1-4; 7 bases align to TRBD1. The J segment lost 8 bases and the V segment lost 6 bases, leaving 9 bases of the junction unmatched. The CDR3 is 14 residues long. CDR1 is MDHEN and CDR2 is SYDVKM in the germline V gene. The CDR3 region is CASSSSRGAEKLFF. In DNA, the CDR3 is TGTGCCAGCAGCTCAAGCAGGGGGGCGGAAAAACTGTTTTTT.

This chain links TRBV5-6 with TRBJ2-7, with 8 nucleotides matching TRBD2. V lost 0 bases to trimming and J lost 1 base; unmatched junction nucleotides: 6. The germline V gene encodes CDR1 SGHDT and CDR2 YYEEEE. The CDR3 totals 16 residues. The CDR3 here is CASSLAAREASYEQYF. CDR3 sequence (DNA): TGTGCCAGCAGCTTGGCAGCGCGGGAGGCTTCCTACGAGCAGTACTTC. Drawing the rest from reference TRBV5-6 and TRBJ2-7, the complete variable domain is DAGVTQSPTHLIKTRGQQVTLRCSPKSGHDTVSWYQQALGQGPQFIFQYYEEEERQRGNFPDRFSGHQFPNYSSELNVNALLLGDSALYLCASSLAAREASYEQYFGPGTRLTVT.

The J gene is TRBJ2-5, the V gene TRBV3-1 (or the pseudogene TRBV3-2), with 12 bases lining up with TRBD2. Germline V lookup: CDR1 LGHDT, CDR2 YNNKEL (reference sequence). The CDR3 loop spans 17 amino acids. J gave up 6 bases and V 6 bases, and 14 bases lay outside the gene matches. The CDR3 protein is CASRPVLQTSGSQTQYF. CDR3 bases: TGTGCCAGCAGACCAGTCCTTCAGACTAGCGGGAGTCAGACCCAGTACTTC.

This CDR3 is CSASETRTGYGYTF. In DNA form, the CDR3 reads TGCAGTGCTAGTGAAACTCGGACAGGCTATGGCTACACCTTC. V usage is TRBV20-1 and J usage is TRBJ1-2; 7 positions match TRBD1. The germline gives CDR1 DFQATT, CDR2 SNEGSKA (reference sequence). V was clipped by 3 bases and J by 4 bases; unmatched bases: 8. There are 14 residues in the CDR3.

The gene calls are TRBV12-5 and TRBJ1-1, with TRBD1 matching over 8 bases. Germline trimming cut 6 bases from V and 5 bases from J; bases unmatched to any gene: 5. The CDR3 contains 13 residues. From germline, CDR1 is LGHNT and CDR2 FRNRAP. The CDR3 is CASGQGAKTEAFF. CDR3 coding DNA: TGTGCTAGTGGGCAGGGGGCGAAAACTGAAGCTTTCTTT.

The rearrangement links TRBV2 to TRBJ2-1; 10 bases agree with TRBD2. The CDR3 has 13 amino acids. Germline values: CDR1 SNHLY, CDR2 FYNNEI. Trimming removed 6 bases from V and 6 bases from J; junction bases left unmatched: 2. The CDR3 is CASRGTSANEQFF. In DNA form, the CDR3 reads TGTGCCAGCAGAGGGACTAGCGCCAATGAGCAGTTCTTC. Based on the CDR3 plus reference TRBV2 and TRBJ2-1, the full variable domain is EPEVTQTPSHQVTQMGQEVILRCVPISNHLYFYWYRQILGQKVEFLVSFYNNEISEKSEIFDDQFSVERPDGSNFTLKIRSTKLEDSAMYFCASRGTSANEQFFGPGTRLTVL.

V and J are TRBV7-9 and TRBJ1-1; D remains ambiguous. This CDR3 region has 13 residues. Germline CDR1 reads SEHNR; CDR2 reads FQNEAQ (reference sequence). The ends were cut back, 5 bases at V and 2 bases at J, with 9 bases in the middle. In DNA form, the CDR3 reads TGTGCCAGCAGCCGGTCACCAAACACTGAAGCTTTCTTT. Encoded protein: CASSRSPNTEAFF. The entire variable domain, with the rest obtained from reference TRBV7-9 and TRBJ1-1, is as follows: DTGVSQNPRHKITKRGQNVTFRCDPISEHNRLYWYRQTLGQGPEFLTYFQNEAQLEKSRLLSDRFSAERPKGSFSTLEIQRTEQGDSAMYLCASSRSPNTEAFFGQGTRLTVV.

The gene calls are TRBV5-1 and TRBJ1-4, with 11 bases identical to TRBD1. Germline V gene sequence: CDR1 SGHRS, CDR2 YFSETQ. The CDR3 is 16 residues long. Losses at the gene ends were 4 bases for V and 0 bases for J; bases not matched to a gene: 2. The CDR3 here is CASSPGQGATNEKLFF. The CDR3 DNA is TGCGCCAGCAGCCCGGGACAGGGGGCAACTAATGAAAAACTGTTTTTT.

The chain couples TRBV3-1 (or the pseudogene TRBV3-2) to TRBJ1-4; TRBD1 agrees at 10 bases. The V gene's germline CDR1 is LGHDT and CDR2 YNNKEL (reference sequence). The CDR3 loop spans 17 amino acids. The J segment lost 1 base and the V segment lost 4 bases, leaving 6 bases of the junction unmatched. The CDR3 DNA follows: TGTGCCAGCAGCCGACGGGACAGGGGTCGAACTAATGAAAAACTGTTTTTT. Protein sequence: CASSRRDRGRTNEKLFF.

CDR3 sequence (DNA): TGTGCCAGCAGCCAAGCCCTCTCTCTTGCTACCCTCCACTTT. This codes for CASSQALSLATLHF. The rearrangement uses TRBV14 and TRBJ1-6; no firm D call. Germline CDR1 is SGHDN and CDR2 is FVKESK. The CDR3 covers 14 residues. Trimming stripped 1 base from V and 14 bases from J, with 15 bases between. The variable domain in full, completed from reference TRBV14 and TRBJ1-6, reads EAGVTQFPSHSVIEKGQTVTLRCDPISGHDNLYWYRRVMGKEIKFLLHFVKESKQDESGMPNNRFLAERTGGTYSTLKVQPAELEDSGVYFCASSQALSLATLHFGNGTRLTVT.

The CDR3 sequence is CASSPEGAYYNEQFF. CDR3 nucleotides: TGTGCCAGCAGCCCAGAGGGCGCGTATTACAATGAGCAGTTCTTC. The J gene is TRBJ2-1, the V gene TRBV7-2, with D possibly TRBD2 on 5 matching bases. The CDR3 contains 15 residues. Germline CDR1 is SGHTA and CDR2 is FQGNSA. The germline V and J ends were trimmed by 5 bases and 4 bases, with 15 bases remaining between them.